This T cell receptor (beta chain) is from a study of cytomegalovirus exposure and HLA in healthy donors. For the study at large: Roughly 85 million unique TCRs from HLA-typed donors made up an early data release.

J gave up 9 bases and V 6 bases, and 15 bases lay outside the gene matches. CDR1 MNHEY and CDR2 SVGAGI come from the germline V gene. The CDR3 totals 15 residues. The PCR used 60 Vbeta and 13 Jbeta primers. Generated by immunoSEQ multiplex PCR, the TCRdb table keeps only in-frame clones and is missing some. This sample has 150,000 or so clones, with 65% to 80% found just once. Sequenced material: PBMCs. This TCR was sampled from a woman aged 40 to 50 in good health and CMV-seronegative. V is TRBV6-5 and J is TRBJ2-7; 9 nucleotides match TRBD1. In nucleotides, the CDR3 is TGTGCCAGCAGCCTCGGGACAGGGAGGGATACGGGGCAGTACTTC. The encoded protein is CASSLGTGRDTGQYF.